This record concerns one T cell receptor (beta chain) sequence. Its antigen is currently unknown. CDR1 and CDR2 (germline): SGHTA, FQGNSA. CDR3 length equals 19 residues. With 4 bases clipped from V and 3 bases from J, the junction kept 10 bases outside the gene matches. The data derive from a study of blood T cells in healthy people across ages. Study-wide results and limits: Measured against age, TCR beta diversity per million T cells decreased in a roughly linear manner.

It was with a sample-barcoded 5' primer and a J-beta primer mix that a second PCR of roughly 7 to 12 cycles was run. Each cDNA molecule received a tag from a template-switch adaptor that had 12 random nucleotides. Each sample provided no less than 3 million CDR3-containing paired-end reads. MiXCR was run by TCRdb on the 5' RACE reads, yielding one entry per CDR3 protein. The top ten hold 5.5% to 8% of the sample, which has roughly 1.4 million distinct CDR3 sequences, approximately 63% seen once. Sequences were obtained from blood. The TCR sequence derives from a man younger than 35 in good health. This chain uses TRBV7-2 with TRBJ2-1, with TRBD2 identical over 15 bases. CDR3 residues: CASSSPGLAGGPNYNEQFF. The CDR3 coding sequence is TGTGCCAGCAGCTCCCCGGGACTAGCGGGGGGCCCCAACTACAATGAGCAGTTCTTC.